This entry is about one TCR beta chain. The data originate from a study of blood T cell repertoires in COVID-19. Study in general: Sites across the United States, Italy and Spain contributed samples from acute and convalescent COVID-19. T cells, B-cell-depleted T cells, or PBMCs supplied cDNA or gDNA.

The authors' processing: Estimated nucleated cell counts came from reference gene primer amplification. Generated by immunoSEQ multiplex PCR, the TCRdb table keeps only in-frame clones and is missing some. V and J calls and clone size come straight from that table; D and trimming were deduced from the DNA. The table has fewer than 350,000 clones, less than 90% seen once. Patients from Seattle were sampled longitudinally, starting during active infection. The CDR3 runs 15 residues. V lost 1 base and J lost 4; bases outside the gene matches: 2. The germline V gene encodes CDR1 SNHLY and CDR2 FYNNEI. The TCR was taken from a woman aged 25 to 39 with COVID-19, enrolled during active disease. The sample was peripheral blood. This sequence joins TRBV2 and TRBJ2-1, with 9 positions matching TRBD2. CDR3 protein: CASSEGGGEYNEQFF. The CDR3 region has the DNA TGTGCCAGCAGTGAAGGCGGGGGGGAATACAATGAGCAGTTCTTC.